This T cell receptor beta chain was found in a study of blood T cell repertoires in COVID-19. Study background: Donors in the United States, Italy and Spain gave samples during acute or convalescent COVID-19. T cells, B-cell-depleted T cells, or PBMCs provided the cDNA or gDNA that served as material.

Original methodology: Cell counts per sample came from amplifying reference gene primers. Sequencing was performed with immunoSEQ multiplex PCR; in TCRdb, only in-frame clones are kept and a portion is missing. The V and J calls and the clone size are those of that table, but D and trimming were determined from the DNA. The sample contains 200,000 or so clones, 88% of which appear only once. The V gene's germline CDR1 is PRHDT and CDR2 FYEKMQ (reference sequence). This CDR3 has 16 amino acids. Trimming at V came to 4 bases and at J to 5 bases, leaving 9 bases not matched to a gene. This TCR was sampled from a man between 65 and 80 years old with active or convalescent COVID-19. The chain links TRBV13 to TRBJ2-2, with 8 nucleotides matching TRBD1. Material: peripheral blood. The CDR3 nucleotides read TGTGCCAGCAGCTCGTACAACAGGGGGTTGACCGGGGAGCTGTTTTTT. Its translation: CASSSYNRGLTGELFF.